Listed here are 23 T cell receptor beta chains from one sample, sequenced in a study of cytomegalovirus exposure and HLA in healthy donors. Researchers ran the PCR with 60 Vbeta and 13 Jbeta primers. Generated by immunoSEQ multiplex PCR, the TCRdb table keeps only in-frame clones and is missing some. Of approximately 170,000 clones detected, roughly 77% appear once; the ten largest clones hold approximately 4.6%. Source material: PBMCs. The receptors derive from a man aged 30 to 39 in good health and CMV-seropositive.

The rearrangement uses TRBV5-4 and TRBJ2-7; 16 bases align to TRBD2. The CDR3 covers 16 residues. The germline CDR1 and CDR2 sequences are SGHNT and YYREEE (reference sequence). Trimming cost V 4 bases and J 2 bases; bases outside gene matches: 3. The CDR3 DNA follows: TGTGCCAGCAGCGGCGGGACTAGCGGGAGGGCCTACGAGCAGTACTTC. Translating it yields CASSGGTSGRAYEQYF.

The chain uses TRBV4-3 and TRBJ2-5; 8 bases align to TRBD2. Looked up from germline, CDR1 is LGHNA and CDR2 is YSLEER. J was trimmed by 7 bases and V by 1 base; bases with no gene match: 5. This CDR3 region has 14 residues. DNA of the CDR3: TGCGCCAGCAGCCAAGCGGCCGGGAGGGGGACCCAGTACTTC. Encoded protein: CASSQAAGRGTQYF.

This chain connects TRBV6-1 to TRBJ2-5; 8 nucleotides align to TRBD1. The CDR3 is 14 amino acids. Trimming removed 10 bases from V and 8 bases from J; junction bases left unmatched: 15. CDR1 and CDR2 from the germline V gene are MNHNS and SASEGT. CDR3 region: CANRSGGAEGTQYF. CDR3 in DNA: TGTGCCAACCGGTCAGGGGGCGCGGAGGGAACCCAGTACTTC.

The rearrangement uses TRBV7-2 and TRBJ1-5, with TRBD1 as a possible D gene (6 bases). V dropped 6 bases and J dropped 8 bases, with 20 bases sitting between them. CDR1 SGHTA and CDR2 FQGNSA come from the germline V gene. CDR3 length: 15 amino acids. The CDR3 reads CASRPTGGRSEPQHF. CDR3 DNA sequence: TGTGCCAGCAGGCCGACAGGCGGAAGGAGTGAGCCCCAGCATTTT.

V usage is TRBV25-1 and J usage is TRBJ2-2; maybe TRBD2 (6 bases). The ends were cut back, 6 bases at V and 3 bases at J, with 17 bases in the middle. Germline V CDR1 and CDR2: MGHDK, SYGVNS. This CDR3 region has 16 residues. In DNA form, the CDR3 reads TGTGCCAGCAGCGGCGCCGGGACTGTCGACACCGGGGAGCTGTTTTTT. Protein: CASSGAGTVDTGELFF.

This clone has only a few counts. V gene TRBV10-3 combines with J gene TRBJ1-2; 9 bases map to TRBD1. The germline V gene encodes CDR1 ENHRY and CDR2 SYGVKD. The CDR3 is made up of 16 amino acids. J lost 6 bases, V lost 2 bases, and 10 bases had no gene match. In nucleotides, the CDR3 is TGTGCCATCAGTGAGGCCCGGGACAGGGTAAGGAATGGCTACACCTTC. It translates to CAISEARDRVRNGYTF.

The V and J genes are TRBV6-6 and TRBJ2-4; TRBD1 agrees at 10 bases. CDR3 length: 15 amino acids. Germline CDR1 reads MNHNY; CDR2 reads SVGAGI (reference sequence). After removal of 1 base from V and 5 bases from J, the junction contained 2 bases not matched to a gene. For the CDR3, the DNA is TGTGCCAGCAGTTACTTTGGGACAGGGGAAAACATTCAGTACTTC. Translated, it gives CASSYFGTGENIQYF.

The V and J genes are TRBV5-1 and TRBJ2-2, with D possibly TRBD2 on 5 matching bases. This CDR3 spans 15 amino acids. Germline lookup yields CDR1 SGHRS and CDR2 YFSETQ. With 3 bases removed from V and 0 bases from J, the gap between germline ends came to 9 bases. The DNA of the CDR3 is TGCGCCAGCAGCTGGAGCGGCACGAACACCGGGGAGCTGTTTTTT. It translates to CASSWSGTNTGELFF.

The genes are TRBV30 and TRBJ2-5; D possibly corresponds to TRBD2 (6 bases). The CDR3 has 14 residues. The V and J ends lost 3 bases and 2 bases respectively, with 13 bases between them. Germline V gives CDR1 GTSNPN, CDR2 SVGIG (reference sequence). Here the CDR3 DNA reads TGTGCCTGGAGGGCGGCCGGAGGGCAAGAGACCCAGTACTTC. This gives the protein CAWRAAGGQETQYF.

This chain uses TRBV5-1 with TRBJ2-7; D may be TRBD1 (5 bases). From germline, CDR1 is SGHRS and CDR2 YFSETQ. Trimming stripped 3 bases from V and 3 bases from J, with 13 bases between. This CDR3 spans 14 amino acids. Written as DNA, the CDR3 is TGCGCCAGCAGCTCCATTCCAGGGATCTACGAGCAGTACTTC. Translating gives CASSSIPGIYEQYF.

The CDR3 DNA sequence: TGTGCCAGCAGTCCCTGGTCAGTCCAAGAGACCCAGTACTTC. Translation: CASSPWSVQETQYF. The chain couples TRBV27 to TRBJ2-5; D is undetermined. This CDR3 has 14 residues. The V end lost 5 bases, the J end lost 1 base, and 11 bases lay between the germline ends. The V gene's germline CDR1 is MNHEY and CDR2 SMNVEV (reference sequence).

The chain joins TRBV4-3 to TRBJ1-2; 9 bases are shared with TRBD1. The CDR3 has 16 amino acids. V was pared by 3 bases and J by 3 bases, with 8 bases of the junction left unmatched. Germline V gene lookup returns CDR1 LGHNA and CDR2 YSLEER. CDR3 amino acids: CASSHSGQGGDYGYTF. The DNA of the CDR3 is TGCGCCAGCAGCCACTCGGGACAGGGAGGGGACTATGGCTACACCTTC.

The chain uses TRBV28 and TRBJ1-1; D gene uncertain. The CDR3 totals 12 residues. V lost 6 bases, J lost 5 bases, and 10 bases lay in between. Germline loops: CDR1 MDHEN, CDR2 SYDVKM. The CDR3 DNA reads as TGTGCCAGCAGCCTCAGTCTTACTGAAGCTTTCTTT. Translating gives CASSLSLTEAFF.

This sequence joins TRBV28 and TRBJ2-1, with D maybe TRBD2 (6 bases). Trimming stripped 10 bases from V and 4 bases from J, with 14 bases between. Germline assignment: CDR1 MDHEN and CDR2 SYDVKM. The CDR3 spans 13 residues. The DNA for the CDR3 is TGTGCCATACGTGGGGGGAATTACAATGAGCAGTTCTTC. Protein product: CAIRGGNYNEQFF.

The chain has TRBV5-1 and TRBJ2-3, with 13 bases matching TRBD2. The CDR3 runs to 17 residues. J lost 2 bases, V lost 5 bases, and 8 bases had no gene match. Per the germline V gene, CDR1 is SGHRS and CDR2 is YFSETQ. The CDR3 DNA reads as TGCGCCAGCAGTTCCGGGACTAGCGGGGTGGCCACAGATACGCAGTATTTT. Its protein is CASSSGTSGVATDTQYF.

V is TRBV5-4 and J is TRBJ2-1; 10 nucleotides line up with TRBD2. CDR3 length: 16 amino acids. J was trimmed by 2 bases and V by 4 bases; bases with no gene match: 6. Per germline, CDR1 SGHNT and CDR2 YYREEE (reference sequence). The CDR3 nucleotides are TGTGCCAGCAGCACCCCCCTAGCGGGGGCCTACAATGAGCAGTTCTTC. This encodes CASSTPLAGAYNEQFF.

A note on this clone: One end of the junction varies from germline; a read error may be responsible. The genes are TRBV2 and TRBJ2-7; 10 bases align to TRBD1. The CDR3 has 15 amino acids. Per germline, CDR1 SNHLY and CDR2 FYNNEI. The CDR3 DNA is TGTGCCAGCAGTCCCCGGGACAGGGGTACCTACGTGCAGTACTTC. Encoded protein: CASSPRDRGTYVQYF. Variable domain in full (rest from reference TRBV2 and TRBJ2-7): EPEVTQTPSHQVTQMGQEVILRCVPISNHLYFYWYRQILGQKVEFLVSFYNNEISEKSEIFDDQFSVERPDGSNFTLKIRSTKLEDSAMYFCASSPRDRGTYVQYFGPGTRLTVT.

The chain uses TRBV9 and TRBJ2-2; a weak D match, TRBD2 (6 bases). From germline, CDR1 is SGDLS and CDR2 YYNGEE. V lost 9 bases and J 2 bases, leaving 8 bases between the germline ends. CDR3 length: 12 amino acids. CDR3 protein: CATGLNTGELFF. As DNA, the CDR3 is TGTGCCACGGGACTCAACACCGGGGAGCTGTTTTTT.

The CDR3 nucleotides are TGTGCCAGCACCCCCGGGACAGGGAGCGACGAGCAGTACTTC. This gives the protein CASTPGTGSDEQYF. The J gene is TRBJ2-7, the V gene TRBV27, with 9 nucleotides matching TRBD1. CDR1 is MNHEY, CDR2 SMNVEV, per germline (reference sequence). The CDR3 loop spans 14 amino acids. J lost 5 bases, V lost 7 bases, and 9 bases had no gene match.

This chain uses TRBV19 with TRBJ2-3; TRBD2 matches at 7 bases. Trimming took 4 bases from V and 7 from J; bases not matched to a gene: 11. Germline-derived CDR1 and CDR2 are LNHDA and SQIVND (reference sequence). The CDR3 contains 15 residues. The CDR3 protein is CASSKQSGTVNTQYF. Written as DNA, the CDR3 is TGTGCCAGTAGTAAACAGAGCGGGACGGTAAATACGCAGTATTTT.

About this clone itself: Since a far larger clone is one base different, this is likely a read error. The chain links TRBV4-1 to TRBJ1-2; D is perhaps TRBD1 (6 bases). Germline V gene data show CDR1 as MGHRA and CDR2 as YSYEKL. CDR3 size: 12 residues. This chain's CDR3 is CASSEGGRGSTF. The CDR3 DNA follows: TGCGCCAGCAGCGAGGGGGGGCGAGGCTCCACCTTC.

This chain uses TRBV27 with TRBJ1-2, with D possibly being TRBD1 (5 bases). Germline CDR1 reads MNHEY; CDR2 reads SMNVEV (reference sequence). Between the trimmed V and J ends, which lost 0 bases and 3 bases, there was a span of 14 bases. The CDR3 is 16 residues long. The CDR3 region has the DNA TGTGCCAGCAGTTTATCTTTCACAGGTTCTTACTATGGCTACACCTTC. Its protein is CASSLSFTGSYYGYTF.

The rearrangement joins TRBV20-1 to TRBJ2-5; D remains unclear. Germline lookup yields CDR1 DFQATT and CDR2 SNEGSKA (reference sequence). Trimming took 5 bases from V and 2 from J, leaving 6 bases between them. The CDR3 covers 11 residues. Here the CDR3 reads CSAQVQETQYF. The CDR3 DNA sequence: TGCAGTGCTCAGGTACAAGAGACCCAGTACTTC.